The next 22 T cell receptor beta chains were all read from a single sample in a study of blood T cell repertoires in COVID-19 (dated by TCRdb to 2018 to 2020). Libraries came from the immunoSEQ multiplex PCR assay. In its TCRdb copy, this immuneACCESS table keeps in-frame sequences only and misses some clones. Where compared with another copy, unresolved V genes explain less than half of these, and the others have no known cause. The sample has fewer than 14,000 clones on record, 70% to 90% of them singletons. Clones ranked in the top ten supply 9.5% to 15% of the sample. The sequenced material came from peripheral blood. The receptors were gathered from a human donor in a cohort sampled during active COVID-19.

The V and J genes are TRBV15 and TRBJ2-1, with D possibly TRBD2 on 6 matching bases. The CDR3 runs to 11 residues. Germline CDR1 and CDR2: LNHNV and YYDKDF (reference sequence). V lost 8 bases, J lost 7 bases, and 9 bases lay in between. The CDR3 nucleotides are TGTGCCACCTACGGAGGGAATGAGCAGTTCTTC. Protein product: CATYGGNEQFF.

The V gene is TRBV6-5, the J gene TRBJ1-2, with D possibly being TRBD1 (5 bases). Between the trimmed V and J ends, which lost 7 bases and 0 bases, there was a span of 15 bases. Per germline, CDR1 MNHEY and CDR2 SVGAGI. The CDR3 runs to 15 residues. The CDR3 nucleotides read TGTGCCAGCACTCGAATGGGGGGAGCTAACTATGGCTACACCTTC. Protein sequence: CASTRMGGANYGYTF.

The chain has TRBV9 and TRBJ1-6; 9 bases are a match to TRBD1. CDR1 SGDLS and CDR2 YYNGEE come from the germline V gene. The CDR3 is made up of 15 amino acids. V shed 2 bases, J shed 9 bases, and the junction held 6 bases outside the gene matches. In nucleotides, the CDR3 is TGTGCCAGCAGCGTCCGGGACAGGGAGGGTTCACCCCTCCACTTT. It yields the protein CASSVRDREGSPLHF.

CDR3 sequence reads: CASSRTGPYEQYF. As DNA, the CDR3 is TGTGCCAGCTCACGGACAGGCCCCTACGAGCAGTACTTC. J is TRBJ2-7 and V is TRBV27; 7 bases are shared with TRBD1. Germline CDR1 and CDR2: MNHEY and SMNVEV (reference sequence). V lost 8 bases and J lost 2; bases outside the gene matches: 6. The CDR3 is made up of 13 amino acids.

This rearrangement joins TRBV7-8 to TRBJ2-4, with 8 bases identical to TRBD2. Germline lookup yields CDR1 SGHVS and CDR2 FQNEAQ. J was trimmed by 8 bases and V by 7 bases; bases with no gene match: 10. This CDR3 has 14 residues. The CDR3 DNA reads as TGTGCCAGCACCCGGATGGACGGGAGGGACATTCAGTACTTC. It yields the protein CASTRMDGRDIQYF.

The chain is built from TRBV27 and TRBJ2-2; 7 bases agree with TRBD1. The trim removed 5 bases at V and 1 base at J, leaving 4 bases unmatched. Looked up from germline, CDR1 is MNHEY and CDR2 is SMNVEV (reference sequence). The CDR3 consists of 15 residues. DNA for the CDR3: TGTGCCAGCAGTACCAGACAGGGGAACACCGGGGAGCTGTTTTTT. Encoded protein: CASSTRQGNTGELFF.

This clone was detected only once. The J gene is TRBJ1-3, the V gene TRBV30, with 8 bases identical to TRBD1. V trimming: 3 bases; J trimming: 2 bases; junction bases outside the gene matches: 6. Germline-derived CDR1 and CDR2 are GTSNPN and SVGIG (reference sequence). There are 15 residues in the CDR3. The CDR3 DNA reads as TGTGCCTGGAGCCCGACAGGGGACGCTGGAAACACCATATATTTT. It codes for CAWSPTGDAGNTIYF.

CDR3 nucleotide sequence: TGTGCCAGTAGTATGGGGCAGATTGGGGCCTACGAGCAGTACTTC. This codes for CASSMGQIGAYEQYF. V and J are TRBV19 and TRBJ2-7; D may be TRBD1 (5 bases). V lost 3 bases and J 2 bases, leaving 14 bases between the germline ends. Germline-derived CDR1 and CDR2 are LNHDA and SQIVND (reference sequence). The CDR3 is 15 amino acids.

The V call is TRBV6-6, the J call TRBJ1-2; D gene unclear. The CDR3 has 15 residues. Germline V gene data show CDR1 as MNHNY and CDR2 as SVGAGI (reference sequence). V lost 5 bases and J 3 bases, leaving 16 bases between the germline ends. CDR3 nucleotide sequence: TGTGCCAGCAGTACGCCTTTACTTCATGACTATGGCTACACCTTC. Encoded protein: CASSTPLLHDYGYTF.

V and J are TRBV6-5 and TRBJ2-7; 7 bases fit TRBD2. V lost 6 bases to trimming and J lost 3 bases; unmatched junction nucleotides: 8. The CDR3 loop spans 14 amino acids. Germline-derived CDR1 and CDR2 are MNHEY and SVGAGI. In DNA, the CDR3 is TGTGCCAGCAGCCACACCGGGGACTACTACGAGCAGTACTTC. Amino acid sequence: CASSHTGDYYEQYF.

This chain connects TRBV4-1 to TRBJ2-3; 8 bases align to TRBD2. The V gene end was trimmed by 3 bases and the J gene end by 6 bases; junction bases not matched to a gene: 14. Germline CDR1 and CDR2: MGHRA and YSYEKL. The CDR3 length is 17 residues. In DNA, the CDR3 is TGCGCCAGCAGCCAGGTCCCCGCGGGACTAGTTTTCGATACGCAGTATTTT. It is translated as CASSQVPAGLVFDTQYF.

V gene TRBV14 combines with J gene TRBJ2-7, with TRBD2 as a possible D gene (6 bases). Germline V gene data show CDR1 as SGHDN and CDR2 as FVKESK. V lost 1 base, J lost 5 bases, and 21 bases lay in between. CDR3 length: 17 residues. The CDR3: CASSQGPGLSIFDEQYF. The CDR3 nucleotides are TGTGCCAGCAGCCAAGGCCCGGGACTTTCTATTTTCGACGAGCAGTACTTC.

CDR3 protein: CASSGLAGEQYF. Here the CDR3 DNA reads TGTGCCAGCAGTGGACTAGCGGGCGAGCAGTACTTC. This chain joins TRBV12-3 or TRBV12-4 and TRBJ2-7; 11 positions agree with TRBD2. CDR3 size: 12 residues. V gave up 5 bases and J gave up 6 bases; unmatched junction bases: 0.

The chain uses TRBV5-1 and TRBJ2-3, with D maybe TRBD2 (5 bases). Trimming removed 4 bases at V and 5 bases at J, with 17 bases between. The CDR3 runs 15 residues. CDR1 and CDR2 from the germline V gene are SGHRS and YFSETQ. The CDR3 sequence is CASSRQSSREDTQYF. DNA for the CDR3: TGCGCCAGCAGCCGCCAGTCTAGCAGAGAAGATACGCAGTATTTT.

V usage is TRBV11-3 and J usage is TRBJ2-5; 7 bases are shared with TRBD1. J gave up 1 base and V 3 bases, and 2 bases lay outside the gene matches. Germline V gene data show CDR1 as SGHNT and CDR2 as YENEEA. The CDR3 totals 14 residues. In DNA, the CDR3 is TGTGCCAGCAGCTTTTCAGGGGGCCAAGAGACCCAGTACTTC. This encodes CASSFSGGQETQYF.

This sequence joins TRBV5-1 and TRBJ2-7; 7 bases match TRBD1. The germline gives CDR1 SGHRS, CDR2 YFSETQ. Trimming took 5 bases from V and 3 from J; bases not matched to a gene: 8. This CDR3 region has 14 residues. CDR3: CASRSRDSLYEQYF. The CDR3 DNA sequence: TGCGCCAGCAGGTCAAGGGACAGCCTCTACGAGCAGTACTTC.

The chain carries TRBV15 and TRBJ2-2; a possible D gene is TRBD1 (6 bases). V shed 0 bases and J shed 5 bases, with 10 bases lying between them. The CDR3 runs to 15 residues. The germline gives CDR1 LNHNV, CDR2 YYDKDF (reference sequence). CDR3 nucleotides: TGTGCCACCAGCAGAGATTTGAGGGGGACCGGGGAGCTGTTTTTT. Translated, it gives CATSRDLRGTGELFF.

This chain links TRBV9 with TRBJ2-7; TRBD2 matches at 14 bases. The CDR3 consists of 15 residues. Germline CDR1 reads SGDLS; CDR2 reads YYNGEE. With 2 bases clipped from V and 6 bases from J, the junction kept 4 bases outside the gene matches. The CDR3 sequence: CASSVTSGRDFEQYF. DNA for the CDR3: TGTGCCAGCAGCGTGACTAGCGGGAGGGACTTCGAGCAGTACTTC.

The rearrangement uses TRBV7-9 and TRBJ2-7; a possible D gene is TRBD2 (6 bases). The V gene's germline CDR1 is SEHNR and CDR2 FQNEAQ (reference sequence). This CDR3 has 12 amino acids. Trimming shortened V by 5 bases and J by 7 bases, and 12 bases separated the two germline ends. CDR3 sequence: CASSLGGVEQYF. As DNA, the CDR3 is TGTGCCAGCAGCCTAGGCGGGGTGGAGCAGTACTTC.

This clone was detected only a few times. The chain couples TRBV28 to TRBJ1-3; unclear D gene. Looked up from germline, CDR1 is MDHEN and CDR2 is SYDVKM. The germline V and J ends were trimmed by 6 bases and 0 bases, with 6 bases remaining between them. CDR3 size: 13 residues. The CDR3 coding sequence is TGTGCCAGCAGCGCGGCCTCTGGAAACACCATATATTTT. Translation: CASSAASGNTIYF. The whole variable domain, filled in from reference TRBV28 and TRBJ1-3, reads DVKVTQSSRYLVKRTGEKVFLECVQDMDHENMFWYRQDPGLGLRLIYFSYDVKMKEKGDIPEGYSVSREKKERFSLILESASTNQTSMYLCASSAASGNTIYFGEGSWLTVV.

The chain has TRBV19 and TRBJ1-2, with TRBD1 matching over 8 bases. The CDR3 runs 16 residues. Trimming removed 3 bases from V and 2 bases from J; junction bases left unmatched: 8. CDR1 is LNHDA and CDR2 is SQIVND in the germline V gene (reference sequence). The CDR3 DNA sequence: TGTGCCAGTAGTATTTTTCTAGGGACAGGAAACTATGGCTACACCTTC. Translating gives CASSIFLGTGNYGYTF. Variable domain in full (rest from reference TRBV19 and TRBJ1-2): DGGITQSPKYLFRKEGQNVTLSCEQNLNHDAMYWYRQDPGQGLRLIYYSQIVNDFQKGDIAEGYSVSREKKESFPLTVTSAQKNPTAFYLCASSIFLGTGNYGYTFGSGTRLTVV.

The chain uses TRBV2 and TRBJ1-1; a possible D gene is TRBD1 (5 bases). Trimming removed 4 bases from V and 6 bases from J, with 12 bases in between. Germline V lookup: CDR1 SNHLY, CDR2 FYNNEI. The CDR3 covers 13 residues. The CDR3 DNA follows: TGTGCCAGCAGTGTACGGGGGGTCGCTGAAGCTTTCTTT. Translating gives CASSVRGVAEAFF.